The next 21 T cell receptor beta chains were all read from a single sample in a study of spatial heterogeneity in lung cancer. The time point: blood at routine non-recurrence follow-up after resection. One entry per CDR3 protein, called by TCRdb with MiXCR from the 5' RACE reads. This table has roughly 15,000 distinct CDR3 sequences, about a fifth appearing once. This specimen consisted of PBMCs, obtained at follow-up. The receptor source for this set is a male donor with early-stage non-small cell lung cancer.

This clonotype was seen only a few times. The chain carries TRBV12-3 or TRBV12-4 and TRBJ2-3; 9 nucleotides line up with TRBD2. J gave up 1 base and V 6 bases, and 5 bases lay outside the gene matches. This CDR3 comprises 15 residues. The CDR3 sequence: CASSKRLAGTDTQYF. The CDR3, as DNA: TGTGCCAGCAGCAAAAGACTAGCGGGCACAGATACGCAGTATTTT.

This clonotype is deemed medium-sized. The CDR3 sequence is CASSLDTMSKTQYF. The DNA for the CDR3 is TGTGCCAGCAGCTTGGATACAATGTCAAAGACCCAGTACTTC. The chain is built from TRBV7-8 and TRBJ2-5, with D unresolved. Germline CDR1 is SGHVS and CDR2 is FQNEAQ. This CDR3 comprises 14 residues. The V and J ends lost 3 bases and 6 bases respectively, with 14 bases between them.

This clonotype was found a few times. J is TRBJ2-2 and V is TRBV27, with 11 bases that match TRBD1. This CDR3 is 15 amino acids long. The J segment lost 7 bases and the V segment lost 6 bases, leaving 7 bases of the junction unmatched. Germline V gene lookup returns CDR1 MNHEY and CDR2 SMNVEV (reference sequence). In DNA, the CDR3 is TGTGCCAGCAGCGCCGGGACAGGGGGTCTCGGGGAGCTGTTTTTT. Its protein is CASSAGTGGLGELFF.

This clonotype was seen only a few times. V usage is TRBV7-9 and J usage is TRBJ2-5; 11 nucleotides line up with TRBD2. Trimming at V came to 7 bases and at J to 5 bases, leaving 9 bases not matched to a gene. Germline assignment: CDR1 SEHNR and CDR2 FQNEAQ (reference sequence). CDR3 length: 15 amino acids. This chain's CDR3 is CASTQLAGGLETQYF. The DNA of the CDR3 is TGTGCCAGCACTCAATTAGCGGGGGGGCTGGAGACCCAGTACTTC.

Judged by abundance, this clonotype is medium-sized. The genes are TRBV7-8 and TRBJ1-1, with TRBD1 matching over 7 bases. The CDR3 has 15 amino acids. Germline V gives CDR1 SGHVS, CDR2 FQNEAQ. Trimming took 5 bases from V and 6 from J; bases not matched to a gene: 12. The chain's CDR3 is CASSPSPPGTAEAFF. The CDR3 bases are TGTGCCAGCAGCCCTAGTCCCCCCGGGACAGCTGAAGCTTTCTTT.

This clonotype was detected only a few times. The chain links TRBV5-1 to TRBJ2-6; D is unclear. The V gene lost 2 bases and the J gene lost 0 bases, with 0 bases spanning the gap. The CDR3 spans 13 residues. Germline CDR1 SGHRS, CDR2 YFSETQ. Written as DNA, the CDR3 is TGCGCCAGCAGCTTCTCTGGGGCCAACGTCCTGACTTTC. It translates to CASSFSGANVLTF.

This clonotype has a handful of counts. Here the CDR3 reads CSVLTDTQYF. CDR3 bases: TGCAGCGTCTTGACTGATACGCAGTATTTT. The genes are TRBV29-1 and TRBJ2-3; no clear D. V shed 6 bases and J shed 6 bases, with 7 bases lying between them. CDR3 length equals 10 residues. Germline loops: CDR1 SQVTM, CDR2 ANQGSEA.

The genes are TRBV4-1 and TRBJ1-4; 9 nucleotides agree with TRBD1. CDR1 is MGHRA, CDR2 YSYEKL, per germline. V shed 0 bases and J 1 base; nucleotides not matched to a gene: 6. CDR3 length: 18 residues. The CDR3 sequence is CASSQEGGQGQTNEKLFF. CDR3 nucleotides: TGCGCCAGCAGCCAAGAGGGAGGACAGGGGCAAACTAATGAAAAACTGTTTTTT.

This clonotype was recorded at least ten times. This chain uses TRBV27 with TRBJ2-2, with TRBD1 matching 10 bases. Germline V gene data show CDR1 as MNHEY and CDR2 as SMNVEV (reference sequence). This CDR3 is 14 amino acids long. Unmatched junction bases numbered 4, after V lost 8 bases and J lost 4 bases. In nucleotides, the CDR3 is TGTGCCAGCGCACGACAGGGGGCCACCGGGGAGCTGTTTTTT. Amino acids: CASARQGATGELFF.

In its sample, this clonotype ranks as medium-sized. The genes are TRBV20-1 and TRBJ1-2, with D possibly matching TRBD1 (6 bases). There are 12 residues in the CDR3. The V gene's germline CDR1 is DFQATT and CDR2 SNEGSKA (reference sequence). V was pared by 4 bases and J by 5 bases, with 11 bases between. CDR3 DNA sequence: TGCAGTGCTACCCGGGACACTTATGGCTACACCTTC. Protein: CSATRDTYGYTF.

This chain joins TRBV30 and TRBJ1-2, with D uncertain. In germline, CDR1 is GTSNPN, CDR2 SVGIG (reference sequence). The CDR3 has 13 amino acids. V was shortened by 0 bases and J by 5 bases, with 10 bases between the two germline ends. CDR3 amino acids: CAWSVRAEYGYTF. The CDR3 region has the DNA TGTGCCTGGAGTGTAAGGGCAGAATATGGCTACACCTTC.

This clonotype was counted many times. J is TRBJ1-4 and V is TRBV5-6; no firm D call. The germline CDR1 and CDR2 sequences are SGHDT and YYEEEE. V lost 0 bases and J 14 bases, leaving 11 bases between the germline ends. The CDR3 is 12 residues long. CDR3 in amino acids: CASSLAGLVLFF. CDR3 DNA: TGTGCCAGCAGCTTGGCCGGCCTCGTGCTGTTTTTT.

V and J are TRBV27 and TRBJ1-2; D might be TRBD1 (6 bases). The CDR3 totals 15 residues. In germline, CDR1 is MNHEY, CDR2 SMNVEV (reference sequence). V was shortened by 2 bases and J by 6 bases, with 16 bases between the two germline ends. The CDR3 bases are TGTGCCAGCAGTTTAGAGCGTTCGGGGGCTAATGGCTACACCTTC. This codes for CASSLERSGANGYTF.

The genes are TRBV12-3 or TRBV12-4 and TRBJ2-3; 8 bases are shared with TRBD1. After removal of 4 bases from V and 3 bases from J, the junction contained 6 bases not matched to a gene. CDR3 length equals 15 residues. CDR3 in DNA: TGTGCCAGCAGTTACCAGGGGGCGCGTACAGATACGCAGTATTTT. This gives the protein CASSYQGARTDTQYF.

In this sample, this clonotype turned up many times. The V and J genes are TRBV5-1 and TRBJ2-3, with 8 bases fitting TRBD1. There are 16 residues in the CDR3. The germline V gene encodes CDR1 SGHRS and CDR2 YFSETQ. With V trimmed by 4 bases and J by 2 bases, 9 bases remained unmatched. CDR3 DNA: TGCGCCAGCAGCCCCTATGGGACAGGAAACACAGATACGCAGTATTTT. Its protein is CASSPYGTGNTDTQYF.

This clonotype is judged medium-sized. V and J are TRBV6-6 and TRBJ2-3; TRBD2 is a possible D gene (5 bases). V lost 2 bases to trimming and J lost 7 bases, with 7 bases between them. Germline lookup yields CDR1 MNHNY and CDR2 SVGAGI (reference sequence). The CDR3 runs to 12 residues. The CDR3: CASSYRGYTQYF. The CDR3 DNA reads as TGTGCCAGCAGTTACCGAGGGTATACGCAGTATTTT.

This clonotype appeared a few times. CDR3 loop: CASSHSGTGDGYTF. CDR3 sequence (DNA): TGCGCCAGCAGCCATTCCGGGACAGGGGATGGCTACACCTTC. This chain joins TRBV4-3 and TRBJ1-2; 10 bases match TRBD1. V dropped 3 bases and J dropped 6; count of bases not matched to a gene: 4. Germline assignment: CDR1 LGHNA and CDR2 YSLEER. The CDR3 contains 14 residues.

The chain carries TRBV9 and TRBJ2-7; maybe TRBD1 (5 bases). V was shortened by 0 bases and J by 5 bases, with 12 bases between the two germline ends. The CDR3 sequence is 14 residues long. Germline V gene data show CDR1 as SGDLS and CDR2 as YYNGEE. The CDR3 coding sequence is TGTGCCAGCAGCGTAGGGTCAGGGAAGGACGAGCAGTACTTC. Translating gives CASSVGSGKDEQYF.

On this clonotype itself: A much larger clonotype is one base distant, so this may be a read error. The chain has TRBV29-1 and TRBJ2-2; D unresolved. CDR1 and CDR2 from the germline V gene are SQVTM and ANQGSEA. The CDR3 is 11 residues long. Trimming cost V 5 bases and J 5 bases, with 6 bases left between them. The CDR3 region is CSVKETGELFF. The CDR3 bases are TGCAGCGTTAAGGAGACCGGGGAGCTGTTTTTT.

The V and J genes are TRBV13 and TRBJ2-7; TRBD2 matches at 11 bases. Looked up from germline, CDR1 is PRHDT and CDR2 is FYEKMQ (reference sequence). The CDR3 is 17 amino acids. V shed 4 bases, J shed 2 bases, and the junction held 10 bases outside the gene matches. The chain's CDR3 is CASSSPHILAGAYEQYF. DNA of the CDR3: TGTGCCAGCAGCTCCCCTCACATACTAGCGGGAGCCTACGAGCAGTACTTC.

This rearrangement joins TRBV10-3 to TRBJ2-1; 12 positions match TRBD2. The ends lost 6 bases at V and 6 bases at J; junction bases unmatched: 15. Germline V gives CDR1 ENHRY, CDR2 SYGVKD. The CDR3 runs 18 residues. Written as DNA, the CDR3 is TGTGCCATCAGCATTTTCGCTAGCGGGGGGGCCCGTTCCAATGAGCAGTTCTTC. This codes for CAISIFASGGARSNEQFF.